The clone carrying this T cell receptor (beta chain) has a handful of counts. The antigen is undetermined. This CDR3 has 13 residues. Trimming cost V 6 bases and J 5 bases, with 13 bases left between them. TCRdb redid the calling of the RT-PCR reads with MiXCR, one entry per CDR3 protein. The sample lists around 300,000 distinct CDR3 sequences, approximately 23% seen once, with 10% in the top ten. These data belong to a study of response to subunit inactivated influenza vaccine. Regarding the study as a whole: The authors suggested that every seasonal influenza vaccination recruits few new T cells.

The clonotype originates from a man in his fifties or sixties who received an inactivated influenza vaccine. Sequencing used PBMCs from blood, obtained about 20 months after vaccination. The V call is TRBV12-3 or TRBV12-4, the J call TRBJ1-2; tentative D call: TRBD1 (5 bases). CDR3 bases: TGTGCCAGCAGCTCAGGGAAGGATTATGGCTACACCTTC. Its translation is CASSSGKDYGYTF.